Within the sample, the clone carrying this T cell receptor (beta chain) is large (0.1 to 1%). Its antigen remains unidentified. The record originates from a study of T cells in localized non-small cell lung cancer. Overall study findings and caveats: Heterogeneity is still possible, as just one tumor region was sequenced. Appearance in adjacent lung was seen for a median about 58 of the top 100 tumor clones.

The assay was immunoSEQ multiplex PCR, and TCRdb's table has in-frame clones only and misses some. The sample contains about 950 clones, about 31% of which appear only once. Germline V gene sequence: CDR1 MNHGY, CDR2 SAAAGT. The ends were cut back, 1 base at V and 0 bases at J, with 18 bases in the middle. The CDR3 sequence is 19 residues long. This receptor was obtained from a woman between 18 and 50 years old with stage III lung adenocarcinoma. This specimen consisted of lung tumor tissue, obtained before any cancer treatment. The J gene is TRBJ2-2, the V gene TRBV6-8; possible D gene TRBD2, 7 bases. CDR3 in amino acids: CASSYYPLGGAANTGELFF. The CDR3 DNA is TGTGCCAGCAGTTACTACCCGTTAGGGGGGGCGGCGAACACCGGGGAGCTGTTTTTT.